The 13 T cell receptor beta chains reported below all come from one sample, sequenced in a study of Ad26.COV2.S vaccination and SARS-CoV-2 variants (dated by TCRdb to the early 2020s). The treatment or condition label here, explained by the study, means: 19 received Ad26.COV2.S at low or high dose, single or two shots; roughly 5 received placebo; per-sample allocation not given. Repertoires of vaccine and placebo recipients were sequenced from samples taken on day 63 after the first injection. Receptor amplification or capture employed the immunoSEQ multiplex PCR assay. In TCRdb, the immuneACCESS table is reduced to in-frame sequences with V and J assigned. These tables do not hold every clone; where another copy was compared, an unresolved V gene accounts for under half, and the others remain unexplained. The sample table holds under 300,000 clones, of which roughly nine tenths were seen once. The ten largest clones take up 2.5% to 3.5% of the sample.

Here the sequenced sample was peripheral blood, taken in a trial of Ad26.COV2.S vaccine versus placebo. Every receptor here comes from a person between 18 and 65 years old who received the Ad26.COV2.S COVID-19 vaccine or a placebo.

The chain uses TRBV3-1 (or the pseudogene TRBV3-2) and TRBJ2-1; 10 bases are a match to TRBD2. This CDR3 is built from 18 residues. Trimming at V came to 1 base and at J to 0 bases, leaving 6 bases not matched to a gene. CDR1 LGHDT and CDR2 YNNKEL come from the germline V gene (reference sequence). CDR3 sequence: CASSQVLAGISSYNEQFF. For the CDR3, the DNA is TGTGCCAGCAGCCAAGTACTAGCGGGGATTAGCTCCTACAATGAGCAGTTCTTC.

This sequence joins TRBV11-3 and TRBJ2-5; 10 bases match TRBD2. Germline V CDR1 and CDR2: SGHNT, YENEEA. V was clipped by 5 bases and J by 4 bases; unmatched bases: 10. This CDR3 comprises 16 residues. The CDR3 DNA follows: TGTGCCAGCAGCCCCGGGTTAGCGGGAGGCCCAGAGACCCAGTACTTC. It translates to CASSPGLAGGPETQYF.

This clone was seen once. The V gene is TRBV19, the J gene TRBJ1-2, with TRBD1 matching over 11 bases. The J segment lost 3 bases and the V segment lost 10 bases, leaving 10 bases of the junction unmatched. The CDR3 has 15 residues. Germline V gene sequence: CDR1 LNHDA, CDR2 SQIVND (reference sequence). This chain's CDR3 is CATTPDRGRYYGYTF. The CDR3 DNA is TGTGCCACCACACCGGACAGGGGGCGGTACTATGGCTACACCTTC. Full variable domain (remainder filled in from reference TRBV19 and TRBJ1-2): DGGITQSPKYLFRKEGQNVTLSCEQNLNHDAMYWYRQDPGQGLRLIYYSQIVNDFQKGDIAEGYSVSREKKESFPLTVTSAQKNPTAFYLCATTPDRGRYYGYTFGSGTRLTVV.

The chain employs TRBV19 and TRBJ2-3; TRBD1 is a possible D gene (5 bases). CDR1 LNHDA and CDR2 SQIVND come from the germline V gene (reference sequence). The CDR3 is 15 residues long. Trimming took 0 bases from V and 2 from J, leaving 9 bases between them. The CDR3 protein is CASSIDRRDTDTQYF. CDR3 bases: TGTGCCAGTAGTATAGACCGCAGGGACACAGATACGCAGTATTTT.

This clone appeared a few times. V is TRBV7-2 and J is TRBJ1-2; 8 bases are a match to TRBD1. V lost 5 bases, J lost 14 bases, and 7 bases stayed unmatched. This CDR3 is 11 amino acids long. Germline V lookup: CDR1 SGHTA, CDR2 FQGNSA. CDR3 in amino acids: CASSQRQGLTF. The CDR3 coding sequence is TGTGCCAGCAGCCAACGACAGGGGTTGACCTTC.

V is TRBV2 and J is TRBJ2-3; D gene unclear. Germline CDR1 and CDR2: SNHLY and FYNNEI. Trimming left V 1 base short and J 2 bases short, with 7 bases between. This CDR3 region has 14 residues. Written as DNA, the CDR3 is TGTGCCAGCAGTGAAGAGGGCTCCACAGATACGCAGTATTTT. Translating it yields CASSEEGSTDTQYF.

The J gene is TRBJ1-5, the V gene TRBV23-1; D is unclear. TRBV23-1 is known as an ORF, though its function is uncertain. CDR3 length equals 17 residues. V was pared by 1 base and J by 0 bases, with 13 bases between. The DNA for the CDR3 is TGCGCCAGCAGTCAATGTGTTCCCACGAATAGCAATCAGCCCCAGCATTTT. Its translation: CASSQCVPTNSNQPQHF.

V and J are TRBV20-1 and TRBJ2-3; 9 bases line up with TRBD1. The CDR3 totals 16 residues. Germline V lookup: CDR1 DFQATT, CDR2 SNEGSKA (reference sequence). The V gene end was trimmed by 3 bases and the J gene end by 5 bases; junction bases not matched to a gene: 12. The CDR3 sequence is CSASEPTGGWGDTQYF. CDR3 DNA sequence: TGCAGTGCTAGTGAACCCACAGGGGGCTGGGGAGATACGCAGTATTTT.

This clone was recorded once. The chain links TRBV27 to TRBJ1-1; 8 bases align to TRBD1. From germline, CDR1 is MNHEY and CDR2 SMNVEV (reference sequence). The CDR3 extends over 13 amino acids. The V gene end was trimmed by 5 bases and the J gene end by 11 bases; junction bases not matched to a gene: 10. The CDR3 DNA reads as TGTGCCAGCAGTCCGCAGGGGGCGCCGGGGGCTTTCTTT. Translating gives CASSPQGAPGAFF.

This rearrangement joins TRBV15 to TRBJ2-3; D may match TRBD1 or TRBD2 (5 bases each). V lost 1 base to trimming and J lost 10 bases, with 15 bases between them. The CDR3 is 14 amino acids. Germline V gene data show CDR1 as LNHNV and CDR2 as YYDKDF (reference sequence). CDR3 region: CATSRGDPVSAQYF. The CDR3 DNA follows: TGTGCCACCAGCAGAGGGGACCCGGTCAGCGCGCAGTATTTT.

The V and J genes are TRBV6-5 and TRBJ2-1; TRBD2 aligns across 7 bases. The V segment lost 2 bases and the J segment 4 bases; nucleotides outside the gene matches: 5. The CDR3 is 15 amino acids. Germline lookup yields CDR1 MNHEY and CDR2 SVGAGI. In DNA, the CDR3 is TGTGCCAGCAGTTACCTCGGGACTATGTACAATGAGCAGTTCTTC. This gives the protein CASSYLGTMYNEQFF.

V and J are TRBV29-1 and TRBJ2-1; D possibly corresponds to TRBD1 (5 bases). Germline values: CDR1 SQVTM, CDR2 ANQGSEA. V was shortened by 7 bases and J by 8 bases, with 21 bases between the two germline ends. This CDR3 is built from 14 residues. As DNA, the CDR3 is TGCAGCGCGCTTCCGGGCAGGGTAGTATATGAGCAGTTCTTC. It is translated as CSALPGRVVYEQFF.

This chain links TRBV6-2 or TRBV6-3 with TRBJ2-7; tentatively, D is TRBD1 or TRBD2 (7 bases each). The CDR3 consists of 15 residues. The germline gives CDR1 MNHEY, CDR2 SVGEGT. V lost 5 bases and J 0 bases, leaving 14 bases between the germline ends. Written as DNA, the CDR3 is TGTGCCAGCAGTAACAGGGGAGGGAGCTCCTACGAGCAGTACGTC. It specifies CASSNRGGSSYEQYV.